This TCR beta chain was identified during a study of a mutant IDH1 vaccine in newly diagnosed glioma. General observations from the study: Whatever changes occurred in top peripheral T cell clonotypes seemed unrelated to pseudoprogression.

Germline V gives CDR1 SGHTA, CDR2 FQGNSA. CDR3 length: 14 residues. V was trimmed by 4 bases and J by 5 bases, leaving 14 bases between them. As regards this clone: Its antigen is not known.

Noted time point: week 35, safety follow-up. Vaccination comprised doses that each held 300 ug of mutant IDH1 20-mer peptide, plus topical imiquimod. Generated by immunoSEQ multiplex PCR, the TCRdb table keeps only in-frame clones and is missing some. In the table there are about 33,000 clones, roughly four fifths of which are singletons. This clonotype was sampled from a woman aged 18-29 years with glioma. The V and J genes are TRBV7-2 and TRBJ2-5, with D maybe TRBD1 (6 bases). Source: PBMCs, taken from a glioma patient whose treatment included an IDH1 peptide vaccine. CDR3 residues: CASSSYRASETQYF. CDR3 DNA sequence: TGTGCCAGCAGCTCTTACAGGGCGAGTGAGACCCAGTACTTC. The whole variable domain, filled in from reference TRBV7-2 and TRBJ2-5, reads GAGVSQSPSNKVTEKGKDVELRCDPISGHTALYWYRQSLGQGLEFLIYFQGNSAPDKSGLPSDRFSAERTGGSVSTLTIQRTQQEDSAVYLCASSSYRASETQYFGPGTRLLVL.